What follows describes a single T cell receptor (beta chain). Its cognate antigen is unknown. The sample belongs to a study of cytomegalovirus exposure and HLA in healthy donors. The method was immunoSEQ multiplex PCR; TCRdb's version includes in-frame clones alone and lacks a portion of them. The table includes about 69,000 clones, roughly 93% detected once. The V end lost 7 bases, the J end lost 2 bases, and 11 bases lay between the germline ends. Germline CDR1 WSHSY, CDR2 SAAADI. CDR3 size: 13 residues. Overall study results and limits: In vitro, a few CMV-associated chains proved specific for CMV antigens. For most TCR sequences rarity was the rule, although some public TCRs occurred in many donors. Subsequent analysis found a tendency for first-cohort TCR clusters to co-occur within the 95 to 150 validation repertoires.

This receptor was taken from a woman between 18 and 29 years old in good health and CMV-seronegative. The specimen was PBMCs. The chain couples TRBV10-2 to TRBJ1-2, with D tentatively TRBD1 (6 bases). CDR3 in amino acids: CASTPTGNYGYTF. The CDR3 DNA follows: TGCGCCAGCACTCCAACAGGGAACTATGGCTACACCTTC.